The 5 T cell receptor beta chains presented below share a single source sample, sequenced in a study of blood T cell repertoires in COVID-19. Here immunoSEQ multiplex PCR was the method, and the copy in TCRdb shows in-frame clones only, minus some. Found here are about 80,000 clones, around 89% of them singletons; the top ten hold more than 5.5%. The source material was peripheral blood. These receptor sequences come from a woman of 80 years or more with acute or convalescent COVID-19.

The chain joins TRBV5-1 to TRBJ1-2; a possible D gene is TRBD1 (5 bases). The CDR3 extends over 15 amino acids. CDR1 is SGHRS and CDR2 is YFSETQ in the germline V gene. V was clipped by 7 bases and J by 4 bases, with 20 bases between them. The CDR3 is CASSDQGSGSYGYTF. The CDR3 nucleotides are TGCGCCAGCTCAGACCAGGGTTCGGGCAGCTATGGCTACACCTTC.

V is TRBV19 and J is TRBJ2-2; 9 nucleotides agree with TRBD2. Germline V gene sequence: CDR1 LNHDA, CDR2 SQIVND (reference sequence). The CDR3 covers 15 residues. V shed 10 bases, J shed 9 bases, and the junction held 15 bases outside the gene matches. Here the CDR3 DNA reads TGTGCCACCCTTAATAAGCTAGCGGGACCACGGGAGCTGTTTTTT. This gives the protein CATLNKLAGPRELFF.

This chain uses TRBV7-9 with TRBJ2-3, with TRBD2 identical over 7 bases. The germline V gene encodes CDR1 SEHNR and CDR2 FQNEAQ (reference sequence). The CDR3 length is 16 residues. V trimming: 4 bases; J trimming: 2 bases; junction bases outside the gene matches: 9. DNA of the CDR3: TGTGCCAGCAGCTCCAGACTAGCTGAAAACACAGATACGCAGTATTTT. Its protein is CASSSRLAENTDTQYF. The full variable domain, its missing parts supplied by reference TRBV7-9 and TRBJ2-3, is DTGVSQNPRHKITKRGQNVTFRCDPISEHNRLYWYRQTLGQGPEFLTYFQNEAQLEKSRLLSDRFSAERPKGSFSTLEIQRTEQGDSAMYLCASSSRLAENTDTQYFGPGTRLTVL.

J is TRBJ2-7 and V is TRBV5-4; a weak D match, TRBD2 (6 bases). The V and J ends lost 2 bases and 5 bases respectively, with 20 bases between them. The germline CDR1 and CDR2 sequences are SGHNT and YYREEE (reference sequence). This CDR3 contains 16 residues. DNA for the CDR3: TGTGCCAGCAGCTTCGGAGGGACCGCCGTTAGGAACGAGCAGTACTTC. Protein sequence: CASSFGGTAVRNEQYF.

The rearrangement links TRBV5-4 to TRBJ1-6; D is undetermined. Germline V CDR1 and CDR2: SGHNT, YYREEE (reference sequence). Trimming took off 0 bases at V and 5 bases at J, with 6 bases between the two ends. The CDR3 spans 14 residues. CDR3 DNA sequence: TGTGCCAGCAGCTTGGCTGTCGATAATTCACCCCTCCACTTT. The encoded protein is CASSLAVDNSPLHF.